Below are 19 T cell receptor beta chains sequenced from a single sample in a study of T cell clonality in common variable immunodeficiency (dated by TCRdb to the mid-2010s). Library creation used the immunoSEQ multiplex PCR assay. TCRdb carries this immuneACCESS record with in-frame sequences only. Its versions omit some clonotypes, under half of them owing to an unresolved V gene in the studies checked, with the rest unexplained. With some 28,000 clones recorded, this sample contains no clone counted only once. The ten largest clones take up around an eighth of the sample. Sequenced material: peripheral blood mononuclear cells. The receptors come from a person between 18 and 70 years old in good health.

This clone was seen many times. The CDR3 extends 3 residues past the end of the read, so its final part is completed from the germline J gene. The chain combines TRBV5-6 with TRBJ1-1, with D maybe TRBD1 (5 bases). The CDR3 is 14 residues long. Germline V lookup: CDR1 SGHDT, CDR2 YYEEEE. The part of the CDR3 DNA that was read is TGTGCCAGCAGCTTGGCCGACAGCCTAATGAAA. This codes for CASSLADSLMK. In full, the CDR3 reads CASSLADSLMKAFF.

This clone was observed many times. Coverage ceases 3 residues before the CDR3 finishes, and the germline J gene fills in the end. The chain links TRBV30 to TRBJ2-7; tentatively, D is TRBD1 (5 bases). Germline CDR1 GTSNPN, CDR2 SVGIG (reference sequence). CDR3 length equals 13 residues. Trimming took off 7 bases at V and 6 bases at J, with 19 bases between the two ends. Partial CDR3 DNA: TGTGCCTCCCGGACCGCCAGGGTGGTCGAG. It codes for CASRTARVVE. From start to end, the CDR3 is CASRTARVVEQYF.

This clone was observed many times. The CDR3 goes on 3 residues after the read ends, and that part is filled in from the germline J gene. The rearrangement uses TRBV6-2 or TRBV6-3 and TRBJ1-4, with D possibly TRBD1 on 6 matching bases. Germline-derived CDR1 and CDR2 are MNHEY and SVGEGT. The CDR3 spans 13 residues. Trimming pared 8 bases from V and 4 bases from J, leaving 11 bases between. Incomplete CDR3 DNA: TGTGCCAGCCAGGACAGCCTTAATGAAAAA. Amino acids: CASQDSLNEK. The whole CDR3 sequence is CASQDSLNEKLFF.

This clone was found many times. The CDR3 loop is CASSMGQGRLETQYF. Incomplete CDR3 DNA: TGTGCCAGTAGTATGGGACAGGGGAGACTAGAGACC. The V gene is TRBV19, the J gene TRBJ2-5; TRBD1 matches 10 bases. The CDR3 end is not reached by the read, which stops 3 residues before it; the germline J gene fills it in. The CDR3 has 15 amino acids. V lost 3 bases to trimming and J lost 4 bases; unmatched junction nucleotides: 5. Germline assignment: CDR1 LNHDA and CDR2 SQIVND (reference sequence).

This clone was seen many times. The sequence runs out 3 residues before the end of the CDR3; the remainder is reconstructed from the germline J gene. The chain is built from TRBV7-2 and TRBJ2-7; D may be TRBD2 (7 bases). Per germline, CDR1 SGHTA and CDR2 FQGNSA. The CDR3 is made up of 15 amino acids. The germline V and J ends were trimmed by 2 bases and 3 bases, with 14 bases remaining between them. The sequenced part of the CDR3 DNA is TGTGCCAGCAGCTTAAGAGGGGGGACTAACTACGAG. The encoded protein is CASSLRGGTNYE. In full, the CDR3 is CASSLRGGTNYEQYF.

The part of the CDR3 DNA that was read is TGTGCCAGCAGCACCTCCCTCAGGGAGCCGGGGGACGAG. Translating gives CASSTSLREPGDE. The complete CDR3 sequence is CASSTSLREPGDEQYF. The chain carries TRBV7-6 and TRBJ2-7; D is possibly TRBD2 (6 bases). The CDR3 extends 3 residues past the end of the read, so its final part is completed from the germline J gene. The CDR3 totals 16 residues. Germline CDR1 and CDR2: SGHVS and FNYEAQ. V lost 5 bases, J lost 5 bases, and 22 bases lay in between.

This clone has just a few counts. Read coverage stops 3 residues before the CDR3 terminus; the germline J gene supplies the remainder. V is TRBV7-3 and J is TRBJ1-1, with TRBD1 matching 9 bases. The J segment lost 6 bases and the V segment lost 5 bases, leaving 10 bases of the junction unmatched. The germline gives CDR1 SGHTA, CDR2 FQGTGA. The CDR3 consists of 15 residues. The sequenced CDR3 bases are TGTGCCAGCAGCCCAGGGGGACAGGGAGTGGCTGAA. This encodes CASSPGGQGVAE. In full, the CDR3 is CASSPGGQGVAEAFF.

This clone was detected ten times or more. The CDR3 extends 3 residues past the end of the read, so its final part is completed from the germline J gene. This rearrangement joins TRBV20-1 to TRBJ2-3, with 8 bases aligning to TRBD2. CDR1 DFQATT and CDR2 SNEGSKA come from the germline V gene (reference sequence). Unmatched junction bases numbered 14, after V lost 3 bases and J lost 6 bases. The CDR3 spans 16 residues. CDR3: CSASWLAGGGSDTQYF. CDR3 DNA, as far as it was read: TGCAGTGCTAGTTGGCTAGCGGGTGGCGGATCGGATACG.

The table lists this clone with many counts. The CDR3 end lies 3 residues beyond the end of the read and is filled in from the germline J gene. The chain joins TRBV7-6 to TRBJ2-3; TRBD2 agrees at 12 bases. Germline CDR1 and CDR2: SGHVS and FNYEAQ. CDR3 size: 18 residues. V dropped 0 bases and J dropped 2; count of bases not matched to a gene: 6. This CDR3 reads CASSLAGLAGGFTDTQYF. The CDR3 bases that were read are TGTGCCAGCAGCTTAGCGGGGCTAGCGGGGGGGTTCACAGATACG.

This clone has at least ten counts. The sequenced CDR3 bases are TGCGCCAGCAGCTCGAATACCGGGTCTCAGAACTATGGC. Translated, it gives CASSSNTGSQNYG. The entire CDR3 protein is CASSSNTGSQNYGYTF. This chain connects TRBV5-1 to TRBJ1-2, with D uncertain. From the germline J gene comes the end of the CDR3, since the read stops 3 residues before it. The germline V and J ends were trimmed by 3 bases and 2 bases, with 17 bases remaining between them. This CDR3 is built from 16 residues. Per germline, CDR1 SGHRS and CDR2 YFSETQ.

Concerning this clone itself: The read stops 3 residues short of the end of the CDR3; the missing end is completed from the germline J gene. V gene TRBV20-1 combines with J gene TRBJ1-1, with D possibly matching TRBD1 (6 bases). The CDR3 loop spans 16 amino acids. Trimming took 0 bases from V and 0 from J, leaving 14 bases between them. Germline values: CDR1 DFQATT, CDR2 SNEGSKA (reference sequence). The CDR3 reads CSARDGQLKMNTEAFF. The CDR3 bases that were read are TGCAGTGCTAGAGATGGACAGCTCAAAATGAACACTGAA.

This clone was detected many times. Coverage ceases 3 residues before the CDR3 finishes, and the germline J gene fills in the end. V and J are TRBV19 and TRBJ2-2, with D maybe TRBD1 (6 bases). The germline V and J ends were trimmed by 0 bases and 6 bases, with 17 bases remaining between them. Germline values: CDR1 LNHDA, CDR2 SQIVND (reference sequence). This CDR3 is 17 amino acids long. The sequenced part of the CDR3 DNA is TGTGCCAGTAGTATAGATCTAATACAGGGAGTAGCCGGGGAG. Encoded protein: CASSIDLIQGVAGE. The full CDR3 is CASSIDLIQGVAGELFF.

The table lists this clone with many counts. The read stops 3 residues short of the end of the CDR3; the missing end is completed from the germline J gene. The rearrangement joins TRBV5-1 to TRBJ2-2; a weak D match, TRBD2 (5 bases). Trimming stripped 9 bases from V and 6 bases from J, with 18 bases between. The CDR3 consists of 14 residues. Germline V gives CDR1 SGHRS, CDR2 YFSETQ. The CDR3: CATPGLPGAGELFF. Incomplete CDR3 DNA: TGCGCCACCCCCGGACTCCCTGGGGCCGGGGAG. Supplemented by reference TRBV5-1 and TRBJ2-2, the full variable domain reads KAGVTQTPRYLIKTRGQQVTLSCSPISGHRSVSWYQQTPGQGLQFLFEYFSETQRNKGNFPGRFSGRQFSNSRSEMNVSTLELGDSALYLCATPGLPGAGELFFGEGSRLTVL.

This clone came up many times. The CDR3 end is not reached by the read, which stops 3 residues before it; the germline J gene fills it in. The rearrangement links TRBV5-8 to TRBJ2-1; 8 nucleotides match TRBD1. This CDR3 is 14 amino acids long. From germline, CDR1 is SGHTS and CDR2 YDEGEE. Losses at the gene ends were 5 bases for V and 7 bases for J; bases not matched to a gene: 8. The CDR3: CASRGPGQVNEQFF. Incomplete CDR3 DNA: TGTGCCAGCAGGGGGCCGGGACAGGTTAATGAG.

This clone showed up many times. The CDR3 is cut off 3 residues early in the read; its end comes from the germline J gene. The chain links TRBV19 to TRBJ2-7; D unresolved. V dropped 5 bases and J dropped 1 base, with 6 bases sitting between them. CDR1 is LNHDA, CDR2 SQIVND, per germline (reference sequence). The CDR3 has 12 amino acids. The CDR3 DNA, read in part, is TGTGCCAGTAGTTCCAGTTCCTACGAG. This translates into CASSSSSYE. The complete CDR3 protein is CASSSSSYEQYF.

This clone was picked up a small number of times. The sequenced CDR3 bases are TGCAGTGCAAAACAGGGGCTTTCAGGCAATCAGCCC. Protein sequence: CSAKQGLSGNQP. The full CDR3 sequence reads CSAKQGLSGNQPQHF. The gene calls are TRBV20-1 and TRBJ1-5; TRBD1 matches at 7 bases. The observed sequence ends 3 residues before the CDR3 terminus, with the missing tail filled in from the germline J gene. V shed 6 bases, J shed 2 bases, and the junction held 10 bases outside the gene matches. The CDR3 length is 15 residues. Germline CDR1 is DFQATT and CDR2 is SNEGSKA (reference sequence).

This clone appeared a few times. Sequencing ends 3 residues short of the CDR3 end; the germline J gene provides the rest. The V call is TRBV18, the J call TRBJ2-5, with D perhaps matching TRBD2 (5 bases). Trimming left V 3 bases short and J 3 bases short, with 20 bases between. Germline V gene lookup returns CDR1 KGHSH and CDR2 LQKENI. The CDR3 contains 17 residues. The CDR3 protein is CASSPTLAWAEEETQYF. The DNA read from the CDR3 is TGTGCCAGCTCACCTACCCTAGCTTGGGCGGAGGAAGAGACC.

This clone was counted a few times. The junction departs from the called germline gene at one end, perhaps through a read error. The read ends 3 residues shy of where the CDR3 ends; the end is completed using the germline J gene. Additional DNA sequences in this sample encode the identical CDR3. The V gene is TRBV7-3, the J gene TRBJ2-2; perhaps TRBD2 as D (6 bases). Germline V CDR1 and CDR2: SGHTA, FQGTGA. This CDR3 comprises 16 residues. The sequenced part of the CDR3 DNA is TGCGCCAGCAGCTTAGTTGCGGGGCAGAACACCGGGGAG. It yields the protein CASSLVAGQNTGE. The whole CDR3 sequence reads CASSLVAGQNTGELFF.

This clone was observed many times. The read stops 3 residues short of the end of the CDR3; the missing end is completed from the germline J gene. The chain links TRBV20-1 to TRBJ2-5; TRBD2 matches 8 bases. This CDR3 comprises 15 residues. J gave up 5 bases and V 0 bases, and 8 bases lay outside the gene matches. Germline assignment: CDR1 DFQATT and CDR2 SNEGSKA (reference sequence). Partial CDR3 DNA: TGCAGTGCTAGAGACTCGCGGGGGGCCCGGGAGACC. Its translation: CSARDSRGARET. In full, the CDR3 reads CSARDSRGARETQYF.